This T cell receptor (beta chain) originates from a study of blood T cell repertoires in COVID-19. Trimming took off 6 bases at V and 8 bases at J, with 16 bases between the two ends. Germline CDR1 SEHNR, CDR2 FQNEAQ (reference sequence). The CDR3 consists of 13 residues. Sequencing was performed with immunoSEQ multiplex PCR; in TCRdb, only in-frame clones are kept and a portion is missing. The repertoire has around 280,000 clones, just under 90% of them found once; the top ten carry approximately 10%. The J gene is TRBJ1-2, the V gene TRBV7-9; D is undetermined. The specimen sequenced was peripheral blood. The clonotype was recovered from a woman between 25 and 40 years old with COVID-19, enrolled during active disease. CDR3 sequence reads: CASSSPPGGGYTF. CDR3 bases: TGTGCCAGCAGTTCCCCCCCGGGCGGGGGCTACACCTTC.